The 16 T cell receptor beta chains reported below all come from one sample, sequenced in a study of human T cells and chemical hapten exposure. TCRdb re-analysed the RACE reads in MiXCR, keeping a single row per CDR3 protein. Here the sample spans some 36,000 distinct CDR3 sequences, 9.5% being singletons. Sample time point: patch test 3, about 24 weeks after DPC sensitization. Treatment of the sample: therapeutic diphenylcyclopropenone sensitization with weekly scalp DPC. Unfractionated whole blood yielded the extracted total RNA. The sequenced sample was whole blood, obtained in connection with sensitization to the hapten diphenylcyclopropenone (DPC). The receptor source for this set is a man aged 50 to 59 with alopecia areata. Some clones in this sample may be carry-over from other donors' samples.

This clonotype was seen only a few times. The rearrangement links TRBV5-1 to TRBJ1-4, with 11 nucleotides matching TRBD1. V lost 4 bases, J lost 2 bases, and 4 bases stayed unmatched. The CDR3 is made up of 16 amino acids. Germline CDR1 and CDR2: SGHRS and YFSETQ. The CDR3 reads CASSVGQGATNEKLFF. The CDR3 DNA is TGCGCCAGCAGCGTTGGACAGGGGGCGACTAATGAAAAACTGTTTTTT.

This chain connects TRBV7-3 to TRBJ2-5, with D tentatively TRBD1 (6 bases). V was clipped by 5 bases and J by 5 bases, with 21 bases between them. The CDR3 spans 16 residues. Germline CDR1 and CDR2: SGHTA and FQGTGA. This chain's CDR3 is CASSPWSTGPAETQYF. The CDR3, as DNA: TGTGCCAGCAGCCCTTGGAGTACAGGGCCAGCGGAGACCCAGTACTTC.

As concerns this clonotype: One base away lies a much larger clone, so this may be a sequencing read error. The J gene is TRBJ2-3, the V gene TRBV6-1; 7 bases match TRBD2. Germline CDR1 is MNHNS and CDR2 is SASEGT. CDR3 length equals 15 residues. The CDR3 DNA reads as TGTGTCAGCAGTGGATCAGCGGGATTCACAGATACGCAGTATTTT. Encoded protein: CVSSGSAGFTDTQYF.

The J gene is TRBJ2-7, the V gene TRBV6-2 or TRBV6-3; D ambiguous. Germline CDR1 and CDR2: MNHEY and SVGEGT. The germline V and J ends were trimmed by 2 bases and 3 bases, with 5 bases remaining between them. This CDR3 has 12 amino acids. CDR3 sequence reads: CASSYTVYEQYF. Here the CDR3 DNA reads TGTGCCAGCAGTTACACAGTCTACGAGCAGTACTTC.

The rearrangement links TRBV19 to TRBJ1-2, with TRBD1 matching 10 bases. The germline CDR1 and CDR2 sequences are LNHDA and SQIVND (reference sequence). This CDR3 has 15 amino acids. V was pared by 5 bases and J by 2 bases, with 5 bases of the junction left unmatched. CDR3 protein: CASSPRTGGNYGYTF. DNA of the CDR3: TGTGCCAGTAGTCCCCGGACAGGGGGAAACTATGGCTACACCTTC. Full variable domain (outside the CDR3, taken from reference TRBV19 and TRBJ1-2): DGGITQSPKYLFRKEGQNVTLSCEQNLNHDAMYWYRQDPGQGLRLIYYSQIVNDFQKGDIAEGYSVSREKKESFPLTVTSAQKNPTAFYLCASSPRTGGNYGYTFGSGTRLTVV.

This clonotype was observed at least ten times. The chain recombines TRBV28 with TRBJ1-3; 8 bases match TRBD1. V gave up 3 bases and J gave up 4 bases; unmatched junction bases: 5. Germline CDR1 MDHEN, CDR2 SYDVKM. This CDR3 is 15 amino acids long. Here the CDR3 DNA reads TGTGCCAGCAGTTTCACGACAGGGGTCGGAAACACCATATATTTT. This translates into CASSFTTGVGNTIYF.

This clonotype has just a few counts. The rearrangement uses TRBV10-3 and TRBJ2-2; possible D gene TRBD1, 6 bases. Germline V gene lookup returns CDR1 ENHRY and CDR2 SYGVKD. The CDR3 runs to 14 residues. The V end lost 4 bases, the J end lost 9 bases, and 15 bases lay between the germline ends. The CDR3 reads CAISGTAVGRELFF. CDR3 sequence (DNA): TGTGCCATCAGTGGGACAGCCGTTGGCAGGGAGCTGTTTTTT.

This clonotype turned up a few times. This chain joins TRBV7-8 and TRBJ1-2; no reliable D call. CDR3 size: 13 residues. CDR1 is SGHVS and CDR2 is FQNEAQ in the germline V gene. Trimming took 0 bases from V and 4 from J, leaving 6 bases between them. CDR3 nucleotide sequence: TGTGCCAGCAGCTTAGCCGCAGGCTATGGCTACACCTTC. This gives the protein CASSLAAGYGYTF.

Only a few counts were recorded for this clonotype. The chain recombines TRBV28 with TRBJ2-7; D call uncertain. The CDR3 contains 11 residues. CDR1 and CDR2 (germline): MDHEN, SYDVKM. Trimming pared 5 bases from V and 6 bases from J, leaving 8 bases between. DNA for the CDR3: TGTGCCAGCAGTCCCCGACTCGAGCAGTACTTC. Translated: CASSPRLEQYF.

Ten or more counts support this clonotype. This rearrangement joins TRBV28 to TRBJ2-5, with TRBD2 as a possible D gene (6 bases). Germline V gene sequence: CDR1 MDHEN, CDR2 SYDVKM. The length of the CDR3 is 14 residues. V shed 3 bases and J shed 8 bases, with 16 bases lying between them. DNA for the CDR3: TGTGCCAGCAGTTTGGCGGGATCCAAGAGAACCCAGTACTTC. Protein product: CASSLAGSKRTQYF.

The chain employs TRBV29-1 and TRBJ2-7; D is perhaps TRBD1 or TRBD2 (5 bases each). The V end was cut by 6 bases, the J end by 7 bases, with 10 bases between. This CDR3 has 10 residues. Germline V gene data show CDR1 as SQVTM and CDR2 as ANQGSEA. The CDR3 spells CSVGEGEQYF. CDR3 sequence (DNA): TGCAGCGTGGGAGAGGGGGAGCAGTACTTC.

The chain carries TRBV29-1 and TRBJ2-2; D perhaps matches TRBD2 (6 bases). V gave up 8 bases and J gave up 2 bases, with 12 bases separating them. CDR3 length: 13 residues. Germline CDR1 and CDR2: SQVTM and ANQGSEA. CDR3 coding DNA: TGCAGCTCAACCGGGAGCAACACCGGGGAGCTGTTTTTT. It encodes CSSTGSNTGELFF.

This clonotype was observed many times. For the CDR3, the DNA is TGCAGCGTGCTCGGTGTTACCGGGGAGCTGTTTTTT. Translation gives CSVLGVTGELFF. The J gene is TRBJ2-2, the V gene TRBV29-1; D uncertain. The V and J ends lost 6 bases and 5 bases respectively, with 10 bases between them. Germline values: CDR1 SQVTM, CDR2 ANQGSEA. CDR3 length: 12 amino acids.

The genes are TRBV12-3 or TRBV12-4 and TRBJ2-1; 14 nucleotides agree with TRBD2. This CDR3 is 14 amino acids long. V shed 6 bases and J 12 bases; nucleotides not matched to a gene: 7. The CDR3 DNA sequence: TGTGCCAGCAGCGGACTAGCGGGAGGTATCCGGCAGTTCTTC. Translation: CASSGLAGGIRQFF.

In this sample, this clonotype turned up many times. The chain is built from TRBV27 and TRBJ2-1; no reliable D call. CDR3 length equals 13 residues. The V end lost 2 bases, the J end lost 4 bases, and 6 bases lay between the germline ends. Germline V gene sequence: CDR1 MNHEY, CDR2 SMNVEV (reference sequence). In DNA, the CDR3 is TGTGCCAGCAGTTTAAATGTGTACAATGAGCAGTTCTTC. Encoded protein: CASSLNVYNEQFF.

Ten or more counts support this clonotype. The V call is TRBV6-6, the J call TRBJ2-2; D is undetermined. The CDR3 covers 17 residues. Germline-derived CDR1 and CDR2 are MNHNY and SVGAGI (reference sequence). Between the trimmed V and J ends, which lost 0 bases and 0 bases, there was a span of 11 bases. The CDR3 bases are TGTGCCAGCAGTTACTCCTCTGCTACCACGAACACCGGGGAGCTGTTTTTT. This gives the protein CASSYSSATTNTGELFF.